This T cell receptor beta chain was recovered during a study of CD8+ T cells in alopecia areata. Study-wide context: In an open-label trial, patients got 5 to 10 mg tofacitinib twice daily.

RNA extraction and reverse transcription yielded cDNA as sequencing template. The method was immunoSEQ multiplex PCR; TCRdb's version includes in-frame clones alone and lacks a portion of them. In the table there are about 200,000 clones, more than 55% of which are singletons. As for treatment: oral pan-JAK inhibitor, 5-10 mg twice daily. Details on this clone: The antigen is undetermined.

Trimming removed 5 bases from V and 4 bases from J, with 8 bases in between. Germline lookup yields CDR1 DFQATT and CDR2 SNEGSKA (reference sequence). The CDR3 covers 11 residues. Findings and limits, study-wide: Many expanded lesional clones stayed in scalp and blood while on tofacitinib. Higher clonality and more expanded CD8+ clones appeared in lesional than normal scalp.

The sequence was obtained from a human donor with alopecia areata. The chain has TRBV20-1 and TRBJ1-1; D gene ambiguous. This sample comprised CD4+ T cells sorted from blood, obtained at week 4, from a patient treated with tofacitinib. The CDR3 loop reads CSASSPTEAFF. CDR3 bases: TGCAGTGCTTCGTCCCCCACTGAAGCTTTCTTT.